This T cell receptor beta chain was recorded in a study of blood T cells in healthy people across ages. The authors ran a second PCR of about 7 to 11 cycles using a sample-barcoded 5' primer and a J-beta primer mix. Via MiXCR, TCRdb re-called the 5' RACE reads, giving one row per CDR3 protein. The repertoire holds 550,000 to 750,000 distinct CDR3 sequences, with over 20% as singletons. A few counts support this clonotype. PBMCs numbering at least 7 million were isolated per sample. Sequencing was performed on blood. This sequence originates from a man aged 65 to 79 in good health.

CDR3 loop: CASSLLDPAGEQYF. The CDR3 region has the DNA TGTGCCAGCAGTCTCCTCGATCCGGCGGGGGAGCAGTACTTC. This sequence joins TRBV6-6 and TRBJ2-5; TRBD2 aligns across 7 bases. The CDR3 runs to 14 residues. CDR1 and CDR2 (germline): MNHNY, SVGAGI (reference sequence). V lost 5 bases and J lost 11; bases outside the gene matches: 14.